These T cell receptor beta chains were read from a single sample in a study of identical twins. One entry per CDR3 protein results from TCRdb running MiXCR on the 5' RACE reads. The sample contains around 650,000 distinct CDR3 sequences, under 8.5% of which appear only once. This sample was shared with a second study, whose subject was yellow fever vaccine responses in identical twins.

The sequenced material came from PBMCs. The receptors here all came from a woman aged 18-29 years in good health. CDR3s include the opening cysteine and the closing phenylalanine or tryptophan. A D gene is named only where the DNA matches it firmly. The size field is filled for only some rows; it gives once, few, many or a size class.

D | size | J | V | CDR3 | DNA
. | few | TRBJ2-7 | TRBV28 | CASSLHGSTPFEQYF | TGTGCCAGCAGTTTGCACGGGTCCACCCCCTTCGAGCAGTACTTC
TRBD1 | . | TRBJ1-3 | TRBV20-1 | CSARDSDRAQFSGNTIYF | TGCAGTGCTAGAGATTCGGACAGGGCTCAGTTCTCTGGAAACACCATATATTTT
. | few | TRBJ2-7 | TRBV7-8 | CASSLSQGVGEQYF | TGTGCCAGCAGCTTATCACAGGGAGTCGGCGAGCAGTACTTC
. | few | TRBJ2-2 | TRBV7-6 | CASSLAAGMNTGELFF | TGTGCCAGCAGCTTAGCTGCGGGAATGAACACCGGGGAGCTGTTTTTT
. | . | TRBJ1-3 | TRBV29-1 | CSAVRGSGNTIYF | TGCAGCGCTGTTCGGGGGTCTGGAAACACCATATATTTT
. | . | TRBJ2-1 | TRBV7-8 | CASSLANRVLSYNEQFF | TGTGCCAGCAGCTTAGCCAACAGGGTACTCTCCTACAATGAGCAGTTCTTC
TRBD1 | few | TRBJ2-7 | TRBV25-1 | CASSGAGTGAYEQYF | TGTGCCAGCAGTGGAGCCGGGACAGGGGCCTACGAGCAGTACTTC
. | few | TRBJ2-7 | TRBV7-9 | CASSALRGNYEQYF | TGTGCCAGCAGCGCCCTCAGGGGAAACTACGAGCAGTACTTC
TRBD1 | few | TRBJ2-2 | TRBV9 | CASSVAGTANTGELFF | TGTGCCAGCAGCGTTGCCGGGACAGCGAACACCGGGGAGCTGTTTTTT
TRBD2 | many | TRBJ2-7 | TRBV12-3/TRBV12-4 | CASSLATGLLGLQYF | TGTGCCAGCAGTTTAGCGACGGGACTACTAGGGCTGCAGTACTTC